The rows below give T cell receptor beta chains drawn from one sample of a study of blood T cell repertoires in COVID-19. The data were produced by immunoSEQ multiplex PCR, yet TCRdb's version contains in-frame clones alone and is incomplete. The data show 180,000 or so clones, with approximately 88% seen just once and around 6.3% held by the top ten. Sequenced sample: peripheral blood. The receptor set was obtained from a woman between 35 and 50 years old with COVID-19, enrolled during active disease. CDR3s leave out the opening cysteine and the closing phenylalanine or tryptophan. The listing skips clone size in some rows; elsewhere it reads once, few, many or a size class.

>TRBV3-1/TRBV3-2|NA|TRBJ2-1
ASSHYNEQF
>TRBV7-9|few|TRBJ1-5
ASSVWDSSNQPQH
>TRBV11-2|NA|TRBJ1-3
ASSLALLAGNTIY
>TRBV2|NA|TRBJ1-2
ASSETKGLGGYT
>TRBV18|NA|TRBJ1-5
ASSPLPGHFSNQPQH
>TRBV29-1|NA|TRBJ2-7
SVGTHPGLANNYEQY
>TRBV3-1/TRBV3-2|few|TRBJ1-4
ASSQFQSRGWTEKLF
>TRBV28|few|TRBJ1-3
ASSSRRGLGNTIY
>TRBV19|NA|TRBJ1-5
ASSMGGQTGQPQH
>TRBV11-2|NA|TRBJ2-3
ASSLGLGSGGSADTQY
>TRBV2|NA|TRBJ2-1
ASSSESYNEQF
>TRBV2|NA|TRBJ2-7
ASKEGISATYEQY
>TRBV18|NA|TRBJ1-4
ASSPRQSKNEKLF
>TRBV28|NA|TRBJ2-1
ASSLAGGQGRNEQF
>TRBV19|NA|TRBJ1-5
ATEEGAQPQH
>TRBV25-1|few|TRBJ2-5
ASNGRRTEETQY